This TCR beta chain was recorded in a study of a mutant IDH1 vaccine in newly diagnosed glioma. V lost 3 bases, J lost 8 bases, and 8 bases stayed unmatched. Germline V gene sequence: CDR1 SGHVS, CDR2 FNYEAQ. This CDR3 has 15 residues. Of note for this clone: No antigen is known for it.

Time point described: week 47, end of study. The vaccine gave 300 ug of a 20-mer mutant IDH1 peptide subcutaneously per dose. Assay used: immunoSEQ multiplex PCR; TCRdb lists only in-frame clones, some missing. The sample has over 75,000 clones, 75% to 85% seen once. This sequence was found in a man aged 40-49 years with glioma. The sequences come from PBMCs, collected from a glioma patient whose treatment included an IDH1 peptide vaccine. The chain employs TRBV7-6 and TRBJ2-3; TRBD2 agrees at 10 bases. CDR3 loop: CASSLSSGRVGTQYF. The DNA for the CDR3 is TGTGCCAGCAGCTTGTCAAGCGGGAGGGTCGGTACGCAGTATTTT.